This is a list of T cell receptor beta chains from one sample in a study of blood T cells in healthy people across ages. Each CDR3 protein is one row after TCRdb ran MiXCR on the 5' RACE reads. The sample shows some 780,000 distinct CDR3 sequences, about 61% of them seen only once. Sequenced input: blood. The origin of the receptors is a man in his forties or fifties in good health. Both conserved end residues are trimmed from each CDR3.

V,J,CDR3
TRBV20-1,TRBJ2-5,SAGGLAGGKSGNEQY
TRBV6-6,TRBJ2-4,ASSRGQVNIQY
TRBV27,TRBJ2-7,ASSSGTFLGQY
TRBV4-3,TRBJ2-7,ASSRVLASGSSYEQY
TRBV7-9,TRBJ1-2,ASSLDPGLRYGYT
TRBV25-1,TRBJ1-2,ASRPPGQGHGYT
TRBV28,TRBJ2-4,ASSEGLREQY
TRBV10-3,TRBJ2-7,AISEAGAGHEQY
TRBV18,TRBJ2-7,ASSSRFTKTVKPYEQY
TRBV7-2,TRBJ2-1,ASSQRLVRQF
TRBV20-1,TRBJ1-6,SAAMTGTAPLH
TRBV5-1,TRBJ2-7,ASSLNMGPTYEQY
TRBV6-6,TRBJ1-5,ASSYGFGDREYQPQH
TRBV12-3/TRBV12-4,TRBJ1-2,ASSRSSSNYGYT
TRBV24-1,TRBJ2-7,ATSGPLNGGEYEQY
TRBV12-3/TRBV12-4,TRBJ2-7,ASSLAWTGDEQY
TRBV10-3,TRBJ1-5,AISEHGTGNQPQH
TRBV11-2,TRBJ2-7,ASSFLGDPTYEQY
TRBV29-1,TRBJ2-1,SAGGRGASSSYNEQF
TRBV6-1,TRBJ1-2,ASSQRGISGGGPINYGYT
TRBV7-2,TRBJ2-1,ASVSRVPGPSSYNEQF
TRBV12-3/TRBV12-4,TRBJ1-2,ASSFRSGFYGYT
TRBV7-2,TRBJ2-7,ASSLAGGGGRTYEQY
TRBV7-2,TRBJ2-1,ASSFRTAGDEQF
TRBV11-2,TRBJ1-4,ASSDRQNEKLF
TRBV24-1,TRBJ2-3,ATSVTGGTDTQY
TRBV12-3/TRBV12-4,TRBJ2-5,ASSLLMGQPTQETQY
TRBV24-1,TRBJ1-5,ATSARGGQPQH
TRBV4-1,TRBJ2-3,ASSQIGLVGDTQY
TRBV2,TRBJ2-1,ASSVHLDKSADNEQF
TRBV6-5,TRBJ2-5,ASMIMWQDQETQY
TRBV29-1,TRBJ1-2,SVDVAGEPQLGGYT
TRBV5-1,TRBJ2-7,ASSPRLRQGAQGSYEQY
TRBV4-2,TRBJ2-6,ASSRAPLSSGANVLT
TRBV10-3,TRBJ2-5,AVTSNPGQETQY
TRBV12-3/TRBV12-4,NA,ASTEGSVGYEQY
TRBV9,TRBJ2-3,ASSVGGGASGGDVDTQY
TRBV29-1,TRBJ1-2,SVEMGNGYT
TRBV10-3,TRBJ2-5,AIRTAGGQETQY
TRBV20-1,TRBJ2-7,SARVTAPSGNLYEQY
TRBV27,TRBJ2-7,ASSRPSDRGHEQY
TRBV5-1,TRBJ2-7,ASSSTSGSYEQY
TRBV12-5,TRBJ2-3,ASGLILPASTDTQY
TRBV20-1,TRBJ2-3,SAGEVTDTQY